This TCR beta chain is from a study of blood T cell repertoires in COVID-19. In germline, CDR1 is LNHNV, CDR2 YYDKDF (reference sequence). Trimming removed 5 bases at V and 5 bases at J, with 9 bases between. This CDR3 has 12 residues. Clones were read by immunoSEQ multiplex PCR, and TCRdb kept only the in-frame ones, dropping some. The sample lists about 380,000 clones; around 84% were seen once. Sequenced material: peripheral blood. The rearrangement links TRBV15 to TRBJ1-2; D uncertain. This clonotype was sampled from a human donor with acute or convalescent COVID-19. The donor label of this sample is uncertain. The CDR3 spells CATSSDGYGYTF. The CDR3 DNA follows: TGTGCCACCAGCTCCGACGGGTATGGCTACACCTTC.